This TCR beta chain was documented in a study of Graves' ophthalmopathy and Graves' hyperthyroidism. The authors amplified TCR beta CDR3 regions from RNA transcripts. An initial RT-PCR round employing HTBI primers preceded a second-round multiplex PCR. TCRdb used MiXCR to reprocess the multiplex PCR reads, holding one entry per CDR3 protein. The repertoire has 150,000 to 200,000 distinct CDR3 sequences, less than 45% of them found once; the top ten carry about 6%. Germline V gene sequence: CDR1 SEHNR, CDR2 FQNEAQ (reference sequence). The CDR3 is made up of 15 amino acids. V dropped 5 bases and J dropped 4; count of bases not matched to a gene: 2.

Specimen: peripheral blood. The chain is built from TRBV7-9 and TRBJ1-6; 10 bases are shared with TRBD1. This sequence originates from a woman aged 40 to 50 with Graves' ophthalmopathy. Here the CDR3 reads CASSGDRGYNSPLHF. In nucleotides, the CDR3 is TGTGCCAGCAGCGGGGACAGGGGATATAATTCACCCCTCCACTTT.